This T cell receptor beta chain is drawn from a study of shared clonotypes between healthy human individuals. Study background: The study enrolled a couple of women and a few men aged 18 to 49. Study results and caveats: Having only a few donors restricted how much genetic and exposure-history diversity was captured.

Germline loops: CDR1 SGHAT, CDR2 FQNNGV. The junction had 5 bases not matched to a gene; V was cut back by 5 bases and J by 2 bases. The CDR3 length is 15 residues. A word on this clone: No antigen is known for it.

Several immunoSEQ plates received, in even portions, the genomic DNA of each subset. The data were produced by immunoSEQ multiplex PCR, yet TCRdb's version contains in-frame clones alone and is incomplete. The sample has about 470,000 clones; around 79% are singletons. Material for sequencing was PBMCs. The V gene is TRBV11-2, the J gene TRBJ2-5; 10 nucleotides agree with TRBD2. This clonotype was obtained from a woman aged 40 to 55 in good health. Some clones in this sample may be carry-over from other donors' samples. CDR3: CASSPSGSEQETQYF. CDR3 DNA sequence: TGTGCCAGCAGCCCTAGCGGGAGTGAGCAAGAGACCCAGTACTTC.